The 16 T cell receptor beta chains reported below all come from one sample, sequenced in a study of regulatory T cells in long-lasting Graves disease. For TCR beta, libraries came from iRepertoire HTBI primers and Arm-PCR of CDR3 regions. TCRdb fed the multiplex PCR reads into MiXCR, producing one record per CDR3 protein. This table holds roughly 300,000 distinct CDR3 sequences, 20% to 25% found once. The time point denotes: persistent/refractory GD, antithyroid drugs over 5 years with positive TRAb. The TCR library was made from RNA that had been extracted from PBMCs in TRIzol. Material: peripheral blood mononuclear cells (PBMCs), obtained when the disease was refractory, from a patient treated with antithyroid drugs. The receptors were sampled from a female donor with Graves disease.

This clonotype was detected ten times or more. The chain combines TRBV28 with TRBJ2-7, with 8 nucleotides matching TRBD1. Germline CDR1 reads MDHEN; CDR2 reads SYDVKM. The CDR3 covers 12 residues. With V trimmed by 3 bases and J by 9 bases, 4 bases remained unmatched. Here the CDR3 DNA reads TGTGCCAGCAGTTTGGGACAGGCAGGGCAGTACTTC. Its protein product is CASSLGQAGQYF.

This clonotype was seen at least ten times. The gene calls are TRBV11-3 and TRBJ2-5, with 11 bases fitting TRBD2. The CDR3 loop spans 15 amino acids. V lost 4 bases and J lost 2; bases outside the gene matches: 3. Germline V gene lookup returns CDR1 SGHNT and CDR2 YENEEA. The CDR3 region has the DNA TGTGCCAGCAGCTCCGGGACTAGCGGACAAGAGACCCAGTACTTC. It specifies CASSSGTSGQETQYF.

This clonotype was detected a few times. The J gene is TRBJ1-1, the V gene TRBV7-3; the D gene is possibly TRBD1 (5 bases). V dropped 2 bases and J dropped 3 bases, with 13 bases sitting between them. The CDR3 spans 15 residues. The germline CDR1 and CDR2 sequences are SGHTA and FQGTGA. The CDR3 DNA reads as TGTGCCAGCAGCTTATTTGGGGGATCGGACACTGAAGCTTTCTTT. Its translation is CASSLFGGSDTEAFF.

This clonotype was counted at least ten times. DNA of the CDR3: TGTGCCAGCAGTCTACAGGGGTCTTTTTACGAGCAGTACTTC. It encodes CASSLQGSFYEQYF. This sequence joins TRBV28 and TRBJ2-7, with TRBD1 matching over 7 bases. This CDR3 has 14 residues. Losses at the gene ends were 5 bases for V and 4 bases for J; bases not matched to a gene: 8. Germline CDR1 and CDR2: MDHEN and SYDVKM.

A word on this clonotype: Germline is not matched at one junction end, which may reflect a read error. The chain links TRBV20-1 to TRBJ2-7, with 7 nucleotides matching TRBD2. The CDR3 is made up of 11 amino acids. CDR1 DFQATT and CDR2 SNEGSKA come from the germline V gene (reference sequence). The CDR3 coding sequence is TGCAGTGCCGCCTGGGACTACGGGCAGTACTTC. It is translated as CSAAWDYGQYF.

There are a few counts of this clonotype. The chain recombines TRBV6-1 with TRBJ2-2; D assignment may be TRBD1 or TRBD2 (5 bases each). The CDR3 extends over 17 amino acids. Germline V CDR1 and CDR2: MNHNS, SASEGT. Trimming cost V 6 bases and J 4 bases, with 21 bases left between them. Written as DNA, the CDR3 is TGTGCCAGCAGCCCTAGGGGAGCGCCCTACTCCACCGGGGAGCTGTTTTTT. Residues: CASSPRGAPYSTGELFF.

This rearrangement joins TRBV19 to TRBJ2-7; TRBD1 agrees at 7 bases. Trimming took 9 bases from V and 0 from J; bases not matched to a gene: 11. Germline-derived CDR1 and CDR2 are LNHDA and SQIVND (reference sequence). This CDR3 is 15 amino acids long. CDR3 sequence: CASRTGATDSYEQYF. The CDR3 DNA sequence: TGTGCCAGCCGTACAGGGGCGACTGACTCCTACGAGCAGTACTTC.

This clonotype was seen repeatedly, ten times or more. This chain uses TRBV20-1 with TRBJ1-1; D ambiguous. This CDR3 comprises 14 residues. The V and J ends lost 0 bases and 1 base respectively, with 9 bases between them. CDR1 is DFQATT and CDR2 is SNEGSKA in the germline V gene (reference sequence). The CDR3 DNA sequence: TGCAGTGCTAGAGAATGGACTGGGAACACTGAAGCTTTCTTT. It specifies CSAREWTGNTEAFF.

In its sample, this clonotype was seen a few times. The chain uses TRBV14 and TRBJ2-5, with 10 bases lining up with TRBD1. The J segment lost 4 bases and the V segment lost 6 bases, leaving 5 bases of the junction unmatched. The CDR3 covers 14 residues. Germline V CDR1 and CDR2: SGHDN, FVKESK. The CDR3 nucleotides read TGTGCCAGCAGAGACAGGGGGCGCGGAGAGACCCAGTACTTC. Encoded protein: CASRDRGRGETQYF.

Concerning this clonotype itself: This could be a read error, since a much larger clone is one nucleotide away. The gene calls are TRBV18 and TRBJ2-2; 7 bases agree with TRBD1. This CDR3 is built from 12 residues. The germline CDR1 and CDR2 sequences are KGHSH and LQKENI. V dropped 8 bases and J dropped 4; count of bases not matched to a gene: 1. The DNA of the CDR3 is TGTGCCAGCGGGGACAGCACCGGGGAGCTGTTTTTT. Translated, it gives CASGDSTGELFF.

Concerning this clonotype: A read error may explain this, as a much larger clone is one base away. The V call is TRBV2, the J call TRBJ2-7; possibly TRBD1 for D (7 bases). The germline CDR1 and CDR2 sequences are SNHLY and FYNNEI. The germline V and J ends were trimmed by 4 bases and 3 bases, with 13 bases remaining between them. The CDR3 extends over 14 amino acids. The CDR3 DNA follows: TGTGCCAGCAGTGGAAACAGGGGAGGCTACGAGCAGTACTTC. Translated, it gives CASSGNRGGYEQYF.

The CDR3 DNA reads as TGCGCCAGCAGCTTCGGTGGCGGACGGCGCCAAGAGACCCAGTACTTC. It codes for CASSFGGGRRQETQYF. This chain uses TRBV5-1 with TRBJ2-5; D not certain. Trimming left V 2 bases short and J 1 base short, with 15 bases between. The CDR3 contains 16 residues. The germline CDR1 and CDR2 sequences are SGHRS and YFSETQ.

The chain couples TRBV4-3 to TRBJ1-2; D remains unclear. The CDR3 runs 15 residues. CDR1 and CDR2 from the germline V gene are LGHNA and YSLEER. The V end was cut by 3 bases, the J end by 0 bases, with 11 bases between. This chain's CDR3 is CASSQATDANYGYTF. The CDR3 bases are TGCGCCAGCAGCCAGGCTACAGACGCTAACTATGGCTACACCTTC.

There are many counts of this clonotype. This sequence joins TRBV12-3 or TRBV12-4 and TRBJ1-2; tentatively, D is TRBD1 (5 bases). Trimming cost V 6 bases and J 8 bases, with 13 bases left between them. This CDR3 contains 12 residues. CDR3 nucleotides: TGTGCCAGCAGGGGGGAAGGGGCCGGCTACACCTTC. As protein: CASRGEGAGYTF.

The chain employs TRBV30 and TRBJ1-6; D is ambiguous. V was shortened by 3 bases and J by 7 bases, with 16 bases between the two germline ends. This CDR3 region has 15 residues. Germline CDR1 is GTSNPN and CDR2 is SVGIG (reference sequence). The CDR3 reads CAWRIAGSANSPLHF. The DNA of the CDR3 is TGTGCCTGGAGAATAGCCGGGAGCGCAAATTCACCCCTCCACTTT.

This rearrangement joins TRBV15 to TRBJ2-2; D is possibly TRBD2 (6 bases). Germline CDR1 reads LNHNV; CDR2 reads YYDKDF (reference sequence). The V gene lost 1 base and the J gene lost 5 bases, with 8 bases spanning the gap. CDR3 length equals 14 residues. Written as DNA, the CDR3 is TGTGCCACCAGCAGAGGTGCGGGGACCGGGGAGCTGTTTTTT. Translated, it gives CATSRGAGTGELFF. Using reference TRBV15 and TRBJ2-2 for the parts outside the CDR3, the full variable domain is DAMVIQNPRYQVTQFGKPVTLSCSQTLNHNVMYWYQQKSSQAPKLLFHYYDKDFNNEADTPDNFQSRRPNTSFCFLDIRSPGLGDTAMYLCATSRGAGTGELFFGEGSRLTVL.